The 14 T cell receptor beta chains reported below all come from one sample, sequenced in a study of graft-versus-host responses after intestinal transplantation. Assay used: immunoSEQ multiplex PCR; TCRdb lists only in-frame clones, some missing. The table has 99,000 or so clones, 87% seen once; the top ten hold over 0.7%. These receptors have no known antigen. The sequences come from unstimulated CD4+ T cells sorted from spleen or lymph node cells, collected before intestinal transplant. These receptors were obtained from a human donor who received an intestinal transplant.

The CDR3 DNA reads TGTGCCTGGAGGCGGGGCAGGGGGCCGGGGGAGACCCAGTACTTC. It yields the protein CAWRRGRGPGETQYF. The chain is built from TRBV30 and TRBJ2-5; 8 bases line up with TRBD1. Trimming removed 3 bases from V and 5 bases from J; junction bases left unmatched: 11. The CDR3 is made up of 15 amino acids. Germline CDR1 GTSNPN, CDR2 SVGIG (reference sequence).

The V call is TRBV18, the J call TRBJ2-5; TRBD1 or TRBD2 may be the D gene (6 bases each). TRBJ2-7 matches the DNA end more closely, so the J call is doubtful. Germline V gene data show CDR1 as KGHSH and CDR2 as LQKENI. The CDR3 consists of 15 residues. CDR3 DNA sequence: TGTGCCAGCTCACCAACCGGGGGCGCCTCCTACGAGCAGTACTTC. Translation gives CASSPTGGASYEQYF.

This chain links TRBV9 with TRBJ2-7, with 9 positions matching TRBD1. Looked up from germline, CDR1 is SGDLS and CDR2 is YYNGEE. This CDR3 contains 15 residues. With V trimmed by 0 bases and J by 11 bases, 12 bases remained unmatched. CDR3 bases: TGTGCCAGCAGCGTAGATTCGGGACAGGGAAAGGTGAAGTACTTC. It codes for CASSVDSGQGKVKYF. The full variable domain, with the rest looked up from reference TRBV9 and TRBJ2-7, is DSGVTQTPKHLITATGQRVTLRCSPRSGDLSVYWYQQSLDQGLQFLIQYYNGEERAKGNILERFSAQQFPDLHSELNLSSLELGDSALYFCASSVDSGQGKVKYFGPGTRLTVT.

This chain connects TRBV19 to TRBJ1-2; no firm D call. Deletions cut 5 bases from V and 5 bases from J, with 9 bases between. The CDR3 runs to 12 residues. Per the germline V gene, CDR1 is LNHDA and CDR2 is SQIVND (reference sequence). For the CDR3, the DNA is TGTGCCAGTAGTGCAGTTCATTATGGCTACACCTTC. Amino acid sequence: CASSAVHYGYTF. The variable domain in full, completed from reference TRBV19 and TRBJ1-2, reads DGGITQSPKYLFRKEGQNVTLSCEQNLNHDAMYWYRQDPGQGLRLIYYSQIVNDFQKGDIAEGYSVSREKKESFPLTVTSAQKNPTAFYLCASSAVHYGYTFGSGTRLTVV.

The chain carries TRBV7-9 and TRBJ1-5, with a tentative D call TRBD1 (5 bases). This CDR3 comprises 13 residues. Germline loops: CDR1 SEHNR, CDR2 FQNEAQ (reference sequence). Trimming removed 3 bases at V and 10 bases at J, with 13 bases between. As DNA, the CDR3 is TGTGCCAGCAGCTTGGCCCACGGGGGACCCCAGCATTTT. Translation: CASSLAHGGPQHF.

CDR3 in DNA: TGTGCCAGCAGTGAAAACTTGAGAAGCTCCTACGAGCAGTACTTC. This codes for CASSENLRSSYEQYF. The V and J genes are TRBV6-1 and TRBJ2-7; D not certain. This CDR3 is built from 15 residues. Deletions cut 2 bases from V and 0 bases from J, with 11 bases between. CDR1 is MNHNS, CDR2 SASEGT, per germline.

V usage is TRBV5-1 and J usage is TRBJ2-3; TRBD2 is a possible D gene (5 bases). V was shortened by 1 base and J by 5 bases, with 14 bases between the two germline ends. Germline CDR1 SGHRS, CDR2 YFSETQ. There are 15 residues in the CDR3. The CDR3 bases are TGCGCCAGCAGCTTGCAAAGGTTGGGGAGAGATACGCAGTATTTT. This codes for CASSLQRLGRDTQYF.

The genes are TRBV10-3 and TRBJ2-5, with TRBD2 matching over 8 bases. Trimming removed 4 bases from V and 1 base from J; junction bases left unmatched: 8. Germline V gene sequence: CDR1 ENHRY, CDR2 SYGVKD. The CDR3 length is 16 residues. CDR3 in DNA: TGTGCCATCAGTGCTTCCGGGACTAGTGCCCAAGAGACCCAGTACTTC. Translated: CAISASGTSAQETQYF.

The chain recombines TRBV19 with TRBJ2-3; the match to TRBD2 covers 8 bases. The CDR3 is 14 residues long. Trimming at V came to 6 bases and at J to 3 bases, leaving 5 bases not matched to a gene. Germline V CDR1 and CDR2: LNHDA, SQIVND (reference sequence). The CDR3 DNA sequence: TGTGCCAGTAGCTCGGGGGGGTATACAGATACGCAGTATTTT. It codes for CASSSGGYTDTQYF.

The V gene is TRBV5-4, the J gene TRBJ1-1, with D possibly being TRBD1 (5 bases). Per germline, CDR1 SGHNT and CDR2 YYREEE (reference sequence). This CDR3 is 14 amino acids long. The germline V and J ends were trimmed by 0 bases and 7 bases, with 13 bases remaining between them. DNA for the CDR3: TGTGCCAGCAGCTTGGGCAGGTTGGGGGGTGAAGCTTTCTTT. It translates to CASSLGRLGGEAFF.

The chain couples TRBV5-1 to TRBJ2-3; D is ambiguous. Germline loops: CDR1 SGHRS, CDR2 YFSETQ. The CDR3 is made up of 13 amino acids. The V end was cut by 3 bases, the J end by 1 base, with 6 bases between. CDR3 loop: CASSSGGTDTQYF. The CDR3 region has the DNA TGCGCCAGCAGCTCCGGCGGCACAGATACGCAGTATTTT. Full variable domain (rest looked up from reference TRBV5-1 and TRBJ2-3): KAGVTQTPRYLIKTRGQQVTLSCSPISGHRSVSWYQQTPGQGLQFLFEYFSETQRNKGNFPGRFSGRQFSNSRSEMNVSTLELGDSALYLCASSSGGTDTQYFGPGTRLTVL.

Comment on this clone: Germline is not matched at one junction end, which may reflect a read error. The CDR3 coding sequence is TGTGCCGGCAGCTCCCGGCCTCAAGAGACCCAGTACTTC. This encodes CAGSSRPQETQYF. The chain is built from TRBV5-4 and TRBJ2-5, with D unclear. The V gene's germline CDR1 is SGHNT and CDR2 YYREEE (reference sequence). CDR3 length equals 13 residues.

The V and J genes are TRBV10-2 and TRBJ2-3; TRBD1 or TRBD2 may be the D gene (5 bases each). Germline-derived CDR1 and CDR2 are WSHSY and SAAADI. Between the trimmed V and J ends, which lost 9 bases and 2 bases, there was a span of 15 bases. The CDR3 has 14 amino acids. The CDR3 coding sequence is TGCGCCAGTCTCCGGGACCGAGACACAGATACGCAGTATTTT. This sequence encodes CASLRDRDTDTQYF.

The chain is built from TRBV6-1 and TRBJ2-7; D might be TRBD1 (5 bases). Germline lookup yields CDR1 MNHNS and CDR2 SASEGT. This CDR3 is 14 amino acids long. V was cut by 7 bases and J by 9 bases, with 22 bases left in between. This chain's CDR3 is CASTWGTGPPGQYF. CDR3 nucleotide sequence: TGTGCCAGCACCTGGGGTACAGGACCGCCCGGGCAGTACTTC.